Listed below are T cell receptor beta chains from one sample, sequenced in a study of shared clonotypes between healthy human individuals. TCRdb's copy holds only in-frame clones and misses some; the assay was immunoSEQ multiplex PCR. The sample lists roughly 1 million clones; about 80% were seen once. Sequencing input: memory CD4+ T cells from PBMCs. These receptors came from a young man in good health. Some clones in this sample may be carry-over from other donors' samples. Both conserved end residues are part of each CDR3. The D gene is left open where the match is weak. Expanded clones get a size class; other rows say once, few or many, or leave the size out.

TRBJ2-5 NA TRBV7-9 TRBD1 TGTGCCAGCAGCTTAGGGGGACAGAAAGAGACCCAGTACTTC CASSLGGQKETQYF
TRBJ1-1 NA TRBV28 NA TGTGCCAGCAGTACCCGGACACTTACAAACACTGAAGCTTTCTTT CASSTRTLTNTEAFF
TRBJ2-7 NA TRBV18 TRBD2 TGTGCCAGCTCACCAGTCCTAGCGGCCTCCTACGAGCAGTACTTC CASSPVLAASYEQYF
TRBJ2-7 NA TRBV7-3 TRBD2 TGTGCCAGCAGCGCGGGAGGGCCGCACGAGCAGTACTTC CASSAGGPHEQYF
TRBJ2-5 once TRBV5-1 NA TGCGCCAGCAGCATAGGATCCACTGAAGAGGCCCAGTACTTC CASSIGSTEEAQYF
TRBJ1-5 few TRBV6-6 TRBD1 TGTGCCAGCAGTGGACAGGGGGCGGGTTCTCAGCCCCAGCATTTT CASSGQGAGSQPQHF
TRBJ2-1 NA TRBV7-8 TRBD2 TGTGCCAGCAGCACTAGCGTGAGCTCCTACAATGAGCAGTTCTTC CASSTSVSSYNEQFF
TRBJ2-7 NA TRBV6-5 TRBD1 TGTGCCAGCAGTTCCGGGACAGGGGGCGTCAACGAGCAGTACTTC CASSSGTGGVNEQYF
TRBJ2-7 NA TRBV4-1 TRBD1 TGCGCCAGCAGTACAGACAGGGGGCAAGGGTACGAGCAGTACTTC CASSTDRGQGYEQYF
TRBJ2-1 NA TRBV4-2 NA TGTGCCAGCAGCCAGGACTTGAGTAGGACCGTGAGCTCCTACAATGAGCAGTTCTTC CASSQDLSRTVSSYNEQFF
TRBJ1-1 NA TRBV18 NA TGTGCCAGCTCACCACGGGGGGGGGCCGTGAACACTGAAGCTTTCTTT CASSPRGGAVNTEAFF
TRBJ2-3 NA TRBV5-1 NA TGCGCCAGCAGCTTGGGACTGGGTACTGGGGCCACAGATACGCAGTATTTT CASSLGLGTGATDTQYF
TRBJ2-7 many TRBV6-1 NA TGTGCCAGCAGTGAGAGGCTCTACGAGCAGTACTTC CASSERLYEQYF
TRBJ2-7 many TRBV12-5 TRBD1 TGTGCTAGTGGCCGGACAGGGGGCACGGTTACCTACGAGCAGTACTTC CASGRTGGTVTYEQYF
TRBJ1-2 NA TRBV5-1 NA TGCGCCAGCAGCTTGGCCAGGGAAGAGTACGGCTACACCTTC CASSLAREEYGYTF
TRBJ1-2 NA TRBV18 NA TGTGCCAGCTCACCGATCGGTAACTATGGCTACACCTTC CASSPIGNYGYTF
TRBJ1-2 once TRBV9 NA TGTGCCAGCAGCGTAGACCAGGGACGAAACTATGGCTACACCTTC CASSVDQGRNYGYTF
TRBJ1-3 once TRBV19 NA TGTGCCAGTACCTACGGCGGTTCCCTCTCTGGAAACACCATATATTTT CASTYGGSLSGNTIYF
TRBJ2-3 NA TRBV11-1 TRBD2 TGTGCCAGCAGCTCCTCTAGCGGGGGAGATACGCAGTATTTT CASSSSSGGDTQYF
TRBJ1-5 few TRBV29-1 TRBD1 TGCAGCGTTGGGACAGGGGAACAGCCCCAGCATTTT CSVGTGEQPQHF
TRBJ2-2 NA TRBV9 TRBD1 TGTGCCAGCAGCGTGAGAGGGGAGGGACAGGGAGACACCGGGGAGCTGTTTTTT CASSVRGEGQGDTGELFF
TRBJ1-3 few TRBV21-1 NA TGTGCCAGCAGCAAAGGGGAGAACAGAAGCTCTGGAAACACCATATATTTT CASSKGENRSSGNTIYF
TRBJ2-1 NA TRBV4-2 NA TGTGCCAGCAGCCAAGACCAATTAAGAGACGGGGAGCAGTTCTTC CASSQDQLRDGEQFF
TRBJ2-3 NA TRBV7-9 TRBD1 TGTGCCAGCAGCTTATGGGGGACAGGGGACACAGATACGCAGTATTTT CASSLWGTGDTDTQYF
TRBJ2-1 NA TRBV4-3 TRBD2 TGCGCCAGCAGCCAAGACTCTGTAGCGGGAGCCCCGGGAGAGCAGTTCTTC CASSQDSVAGAPGEQFF
TRBJ1-6 NA TRBV6-5 NA TGTGCCAGCAGGGCCTGGACGGATTCACCCCTCCACTTT CASRAWTDSPLHF
TRBJ2-1 NA TRBV5-6 NA TGTGCCAGCAGCTTGGTGTCGGGGAGCTCCTACAATGAGCAGTTCTTC CASSLVSGSSYNEQFF
TRBJ1-1 NA TRBV2 TRBD1 TGTGCCAGCAGTGTCCAGGGGGCGAACACTGAAGCTTTCTTT CASSVQGANTEAFF
TRBJ1-2 NA TRBV20-1 TRBD1 TGCAGTGCCTCCGACAGGGATGGCTACACCTTC CSASDRDGYTF
TRBJ2-3 NA TRBV2 TRBD2 TGTGCCAGCGTGACTAGCGGGAGTGCAGATACGCAGTATTTT CASVTSGSADTQYF
TRBJ2-7 NA TRBV11-2 TRBD2 TGTGCCAGCAGCTTTAGCGGGATGGACGAGCAGTACTTC CASSFSGMDEQYF
TRBJ2-7 NA TRBV5-8 NA TGTGCCAGCAGCTGGCGCCAACCGCAGTACTTC CASSWRQPQYF
TRBJ2-2 NA TRBV18 NA TGTGCCAGCTCACCACCGTCTGGCACCGGGGAGCTGTTTTTT CASSPPSGTGELFF
TRBJ2-3 NA TRBV10-3 TRBD2 TGTGCCATCAGTGTACCTACTAGCGGGAGAGGTGAGGGGGCAGATACGCAGTATTTT CAISVPTSGRGEGADTQYF
TRBJ2-1 once TRBV18 NA TGTGCCAGCTCACCGACCAGGTCCTACAATGAGCAGTTCTTC CASSPTRSYNEQFF
TRBJ2-2 NA TRBV7-3 NA TGTGCCAGCAGCTTAACCCCGAACACCGGGGAGCTGTTTTTT CASSLTPNTGELFF
TRBJ2-1 NA TRBV7-9 NA TGTGCCAGCAGCCCTCACTGGGATGAGCAGTTCTTC CASSPHWDEQFF
TRBJ2-3 NA TRBV11-3 TRBD2 TGTGCCAGCAGCCAAAGCCTTGGCGGGGAGGGGGATACGCAGTATTTT CASSQSLGGEGDTQYF
TRBJ1-2 NA TRBV5-8 NA TGTGCCAGCCAGCCGGACGCAGCTAACTATGGCTACACCTTC CASQPDAANYGYTF
TRBJ2-1 NA TRBV7-2 NA TGTGCCAGCAGCTCACAGGGTGGAATGGACAATGAGCAGTTCTTC CASSSQGGMDNEQFF
TRBJ2-7 NA TRBV28 NA TGTGCCAGCAGTTCCCCGCCGGGACGACGCTCCCTCGAGCAGTACTTC CASSSPPGRRSLEQYF
TRBJ1-2 NA TRBV6-6 TRBD1 TGTGCCAGCAGACAGGACAGGGCTGGGAGCTTC CASRQDRAGSF
TRBJ2-3 NA TRBV28 TRBD2 TGTGCCAGCAGTTTGTCGTGGACTAGCGGGGGCACAGATACGCAGTATTTT CASSLSWTSGGTDTQYF
TRBJ1-5 once TRBV2 NA TGTGCCAGCACCAGAGGGGCGGGCAATCAGCCCCAGCATTTT CASTRGAGNQPQHF
TRBJ1-4 NA TRBV4-1 NA TGCGCCAGCAGCCAAGTGGCACTGGCGGAAAAACTGTTTTTT CASSQVALAEKLFF
TRBJ1-2 NA TRBV5-1 TRBD1 TGCGCCAGCAGCTTACGACAGGGACGGCACTATGGCTACACCTTC CASSLRQGRHYGYTF
TRBJ1-1 NA TRBV5-8 NA TGTGCCAGCAGCTATTGGACCACAATGGGCATGAACACTGAAGCTTTCTTT CASSYWTTMGMNTEAFF
TRBJ2-5 NA TRBV5-1 NA TGCGCCAGCAGCTTGGGGGCGGGACGGGAGACCCAGTACTTC CASSLGAGRETQYF
TRBJ2-1 many TRBV6-4 NA TGTGCCAGCAGTGAGGGCAGGGAGTACCGGCAGTTCTTC CASSEGREYRQFF
TRBJ1-1 few TRBV18 NA TGTGCCAGCACTGGGGCTTTGAACACTGAAGCTTTCTTT CASTGALNTEAFF
TRBJ1-2 NA TRBV5-1 NA TGCGCCAGCAGACCGTTAGTAGATTCTTCCTATGGCTACACCTTC CASRPLVDSSYGYTF
TRBJ1-3 NA TRBV5-5 TRBD1 TGTGCCAGCAGCCCCGGGACAGGGTCGACTCGAAACACCATATATTTT CASSPGTGSTRNTIYF
TRBJ1-4 NA TRBV28 TRBD1 TGTGCCAGCAGTTCGCCCGGGACAGCAACTAATGAAAAACTGTTTTTT CASSSPGTATNEKLFF
TRBJ2-5 NA TRBV7-2 NA TGTGCCAGCAGCTTAAGGGTTGGGGGTCGGGAGACCCAGTACTTC CASSLRVGGRETQYF
TRBJ2-6 NA TRBV7-2 NA TGTGCCAGCAGCTGGGGTTCAGGGGCCAACGTCCTGACTTTC CASSWGSGANVLTF
TRBJ1-2 once TRBV5-1 NA TGCGCCAGCAGCTTGGCTGGGGGCGTCTATGGCTACACCTTC CASSLAGGVYGYTF
TRBJ2-7 NA TRBV4-1 NA TGCGCCAGCAGCCAAGAGGACGCTTCATCCTACGAGCAGTACTTC CASSQEDASSYEQYF
TRBJ2-3 NA TRBV27 TRBD2 TGTGCCAGCAGTTTATCGGTGGGAGGGAGCACAGATACGCAGTATTTT CASSLSVGGSTDTQYF
TRBJ2-3 NA TRBV6-6 NA TGTGCCAGCAGTTACGGAAGCCCTAGCACAGATACGCAGTATTTT CASSYGSPSTDTQYF
TRBJ1-1 NA TRBV5-1 TRBD1 TGCGCCAGCAGCAAGGACAGGGTGGACACTGAAGCTTTCTTT CASSKDRVDTEAFF